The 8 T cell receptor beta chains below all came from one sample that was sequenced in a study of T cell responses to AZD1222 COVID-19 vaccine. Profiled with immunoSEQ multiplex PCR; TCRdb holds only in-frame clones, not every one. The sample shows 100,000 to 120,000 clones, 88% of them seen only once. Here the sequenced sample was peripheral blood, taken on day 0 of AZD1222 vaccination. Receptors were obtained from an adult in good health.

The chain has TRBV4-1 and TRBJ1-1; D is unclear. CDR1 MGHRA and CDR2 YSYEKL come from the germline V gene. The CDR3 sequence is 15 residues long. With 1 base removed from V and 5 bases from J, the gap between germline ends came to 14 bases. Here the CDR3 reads CASSQVMDLGTEAFF. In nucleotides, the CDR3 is TGCGCCAGCAGCCAAGTTATGGATCTGGGGACTGAAGCTTTCTTT.

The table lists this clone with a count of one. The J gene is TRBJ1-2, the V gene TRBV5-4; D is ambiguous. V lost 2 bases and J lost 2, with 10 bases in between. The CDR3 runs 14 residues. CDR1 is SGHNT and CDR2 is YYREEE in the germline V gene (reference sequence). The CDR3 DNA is TGTGCCAGCAGCTTCGATCTGGAAAACTATGGCTACACCTTC. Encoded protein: CASSFDLENYGYTF.

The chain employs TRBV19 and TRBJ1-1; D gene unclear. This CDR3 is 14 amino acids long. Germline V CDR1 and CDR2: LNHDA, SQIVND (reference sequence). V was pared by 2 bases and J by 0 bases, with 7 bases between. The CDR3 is CASSIIGLNTEAFF. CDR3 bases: TGTGCCAGTAGTATAATCGGGCTGAACACTGAAGCTTTCTTT.

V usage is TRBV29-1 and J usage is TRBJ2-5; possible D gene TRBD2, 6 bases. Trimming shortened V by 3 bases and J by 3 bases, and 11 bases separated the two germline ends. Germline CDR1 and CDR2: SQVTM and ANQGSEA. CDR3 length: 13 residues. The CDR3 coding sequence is TGCAGCGTTGATTGTTCGGGGGAAGAGACCCAGTACTTC. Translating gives CSVDCSGEETQYF.

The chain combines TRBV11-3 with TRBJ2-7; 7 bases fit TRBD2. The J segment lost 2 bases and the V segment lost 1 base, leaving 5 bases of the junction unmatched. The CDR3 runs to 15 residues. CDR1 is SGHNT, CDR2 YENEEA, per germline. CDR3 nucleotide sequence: TGTGCCAGCAGCTTAGGCAGCGGGGAGACCTACGAGCAGTACTTC. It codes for CASSLGSGETYEQYF.

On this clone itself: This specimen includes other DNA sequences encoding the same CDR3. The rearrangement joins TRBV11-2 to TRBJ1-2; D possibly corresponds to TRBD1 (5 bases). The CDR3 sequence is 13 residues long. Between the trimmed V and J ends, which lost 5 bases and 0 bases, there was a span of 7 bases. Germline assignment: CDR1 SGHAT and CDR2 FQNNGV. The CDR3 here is CASSRGPNYGYTF. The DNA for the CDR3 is TGTGCCAGCAGCCGGGGACCTAACTATGGCTACACCTTC.

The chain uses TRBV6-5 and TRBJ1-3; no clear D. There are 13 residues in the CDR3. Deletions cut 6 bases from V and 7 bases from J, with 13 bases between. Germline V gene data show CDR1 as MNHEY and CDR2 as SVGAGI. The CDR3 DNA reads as TGTGCCAGCAGCCAAGAAGCGGTGAACACCATATATTTT. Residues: CASSQEAVNTIYF.

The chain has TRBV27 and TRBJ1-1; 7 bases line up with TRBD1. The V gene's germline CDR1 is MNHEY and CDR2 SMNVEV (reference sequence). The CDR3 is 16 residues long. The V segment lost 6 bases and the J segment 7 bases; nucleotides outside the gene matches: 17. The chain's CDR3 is CASRIQGSGYIGEAFF. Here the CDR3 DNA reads TGTGCCAGCAGAATACAGGGGTCCGGGTATATTGGTGAAGCTTTCTTT.